The 18 T cell receptor beta chains presented below share a single source sample, sequenced in a study of shared clonotypes between healthy human individuals (dated by TCRdb to about 2020). The library was made by the immunoSEQ multiplex PCR assay. Not all clones reach the TCRdb copy of this immuneACCESS table, which keeps in-frame sequences only. Checked studies attribute under half of the gap to unresolved V genes and leave the rest unexplained. A total of around 1.4 million clones appear in this sample, around 98.5% of them only once. 0.36% of the sample lies in the top ten. Sequences were obtained from naive CD4+ T cells sorted from blood. The label giving this sample's cell subset or site can be read as: CD45RA+ positively selected. These TCRs come from a man under 40 in good health.

This chain uses TRBV28 with TRBJ2-1, with TRBD2 as a possible D gene (5 bases). Trimming removed 5 bases at V and 10 bases at J, with 18 bases between. The CDR3 sequence is 14 residues long. Germline V CDR1 and CDR2: MDHEN, SYDVKM. Written as DNA, the CDR3 is TGTGCCAGCAGTACCGACTACCCATTTGGGGAGCAGTTCTTC. Translated, it gives CASSTDYPFGEQFF. Combining the CDR3 with reference TRBV28 and TRBJ2-1 gives the whole variable domain DVKVTQSSRYLVKRTGEKVFLECVQDMDHENMFWYRQDPGLGLRLIYFSYDVKMKEKGDIPEGYSVSREKKERFSLILESASTNQTSMYLCASSTDYPFGEQFFGPGTRLTVL.

This sequence joins TRBV7-9 and TRBJ2-7, with D hard to call. V shed 4 bases and J shed 4 bases, with 5 bases lying between them. The CDR3 sequence is 11 residues long. Germline-derived CDR1 and CDR2 are SEHNR and FQNEAQ (reference sequence). CDR3 protein: CASSYIYEQYF. CDR3 bases: TGTGCCAGCAGCTACATATACGAGCAGTACTTC. The whole variable domain, filled in from reference TRBV7-9 and TRBJ2-7, reads DTGVSQNPRHKITKRGQNVTFRCDPISEHNRLYWYRQTLGQGPEFLTYFQNEAQLEKSRLLSDRFSAERPKGSFSTLEIQRTEQGDSAMYLCASSYIYEQYFGPGTRLTVT.

The chain joins TRBV19 to TRBJ1-4; a possible D gene is TRBD1 (6 bases). Trimming pared 5 bases from V and 0 bases from J, leaving 10 bases between. The V gene's germline CDR1 is LNHDA and CDR2 SQIVND (reference sequence). This CDR3 spans 15 amino acids. The DNA of the CDR3 is TGTGCCAGTAGTGGCGGACAGTCAACTAATGAAAAACTGTTTTTT. Amino acids: CASSGGQSTNEKLFF.

This chain connects TRBV18 to TRBJ1-2, with 8 bases matching TRBD1. The CDR3 totals 15 residues. Germline CDR1 KGHSH, CDR2 LQKENI. Trimming took 2 bases from V and 4 from J; bases not matched to a gene: 6. The CDR3: CASSPGQGTIYGYTF. As DNA, the CDR3 is TGTGCCAGCTCACCAGGACAGGGAACTATCTATGGCTACACCTTC.

This clone appeared once. This chain uses TRBV5-4 with TRBJ2-7, with a possible D match to TRBD2 (6 bases). Germline CDR1 reads SGHNT; CDR2 reads YYREEE (reference sequence). The CDR3 totals 15 residues. V lost 4 bases, J lost 0 bases, and 14 bases lay in between. The CDR3 is CASSPRDSSSYEQYF. The CDR3 nucleotides read TGTGCCAGCAGCCCCCGGGACTCGAGCTCCTACGAGCAGTACTTC.

This clone appeared a single time. The rearrangement joins TRBV29-1 to TRBJ1-5; maybe TRBD1 (5 bases). Trimming removed 7 bases from V and 3 bases from J, with 13 bases in between. There are 13 residues in the CDR3. Germline-derived CDR1 and CDR2 are SQVTM and ANQGSEA. The DNA of the CDR3 is TGCAGCGCCGGGGCACACCCCAATCAGCCCCAGCATTTT. Residues: CSAGAHPNQPQHF.

Comment on this clone: In the same sample, other DNA sequences code for this CDR3. The chain combines TRBV19 with TRBJ2-1; D gene uncertain. The V end was cut by 6 bases, the J end by 3 bases, with 6 bases between. Germline CDR1 and CDR2: LNHDA and SQIVND (reference sequence). The CDR3 length is 12 residues. The CDR3 bases are TGTGCCAGTAGCACGAACTACAATGAGCAGTTCTTC. Its protein is CASSTNYNEQFF. Full variable domain (remainder filled in from reference TRBV19 and TRBJ2-1): DGGITQSPKYLFRKEGQNVTLSCEQNLNHDAMYWYRQDPGQGLRLIYYSQIVNDFQKGDIAEGYSVSREKKESFPLTVTSAQKNPTAFYLCASSTNYNEQFFGPGTRLTVL.

The chain carries TRBV5-4 and TRBJ2-7; D is ambiguous. Germline V gene sequence: CDR1 SGHNT, CDR2 YYREEE (reference sequence). The V and J ends lost 4 bases and 1 base respectively, with 6 bases between them. CDR3 length: 12 residues. The CDR3 sequence: CASSQQSYEQYF. In DNA form, the CDR3 reads TGTGCCAGCAGCCAACAATCCTACGAGCAGTACTTC.

A note on this clone: The same CDR3 is also encoded by other DNA sequences in this sample. This chain joins TRBV19 and TRBJ2-7; TRBD1 might be the D (6 bases). The germline V and J ends were trimmed by 5 bases and 5 bases, with 10 bases remaining between them. Germline CDR1 is LNHDA and CDR2 is SQIVND (reference sequence). CDR3 length equals 12 residues. The CDR3, as DNA: TGTGCCAGTAGTCGTACAGGGCACGAGCAGTACTTC. Its translation is CASSRTGHEQYF. Full variable domain (outside the CDR3, taken from reference TRBV19 and TRBJ2-7): DGGITQSPKYLFRKEGQNVTLSCEQNLNHDAMYWYRQDPGQGLRLIYYSQIVNDFQKGDIAEGYSVSREKKESFPLTVTSAQKNPTAFYLCASSRTGHEQYFGPGTRLTVT.

The chain has TRBV5-1 and TRBJ2-6; perhaps TRBD2 as D (5 bases). From germline, CDR1 is SGHRS and CDR2 YFSETQ. The CDR3 is 14 residues long. V dropped 6 bases and J dropped 0 bases, with 7 bases sitting between them. CDR3 in DNA: TGCGCCAGCAAACGGGGCTCTGGGGCCAACGTCCTGACTTTC. Amino acids: CASKRGSGANVLTF.

As regards this clone: The junction and the germline gene differ at one end; a read error may be behind it. The V gene is TRBV19, the J gene TRBJ1-5; possibly TRBD1 for D (5 bases). The CDR3 has 13 residues. Germline CDR1 LNHDA, CDR2 SQIVND (reference sequence). The CDR3 loop is CASSITGNQPQRF. As DNA, the CDR3 is TGTGCCAGTAGTATTACAGGCAATCAGCCCCAGCGTTTT.

The chain links TRBV18 to TRBJ2-7, with TRBD1 as a possible D gene (6 bases). The CDR3 is 14 amino acids. Trimming removed 6 bases at V and 0 bases at J, with 12 bases between. CDR1 KGHSH and CDR2 LQKENI come from the germline V gene. CDR3 DNA: TGTGCCAGCTCCCTCAGACAGGCCTCCTACGAGCAGTACTTC. Its translation: CASSLRQASYEQYF. The variable domain in full, completed from reference TRBV18 and TRBJ2-7, reads NAGVMQNPRHLVRRRGQEARLRCSPMKGHSHVYWYRQLPEEGLKFMVYLQKENIIDESGMPKERFSAEFPKEGPSILRIQQVVRGDSAAYFCASSLRQASYEQYFGPGTRLTVT.

As concerns this clone: At one boundary the junction diverges from the germline segment, which might be a read error. The chain carries TRBV7-7 and TRBJ2-1; no clear D. CDR1 is SSHAT, CDR2 FNYEAQ, per germline (reference sequence). This CDR3 contains 16 residues. This CDR3 is CASSLGPTLSPNEQFF. DNA for the CDR3: TGTGCTAGCAGCTTAGGTCCCACTTTGTCTCCCAATGAGCAGTTCTTC.

The DNA for the CDR3 is TGCGCCAGCCAGACCGGGACCTCGGGAACCGGGGAGCTGTTTTTT. This translates into CASQTGTSGTGELFF. The chain recombines TRBV5-1 with TRBJ2-2; D may be TRBD1 or TRBD2 (5 bases each). From germline, CDR1 is SGHRS and CDR2 YFSETQ. There are 15 residues in the CDR3. The V gene lost 7 bases and the J gene lost 5 bases, with 18 bases spanning the gap.

This chain connects TRBV9 to TRBJ1-5; tentative D call: TRBD1 (5 bases). CDR1 SGDLS and CDR2 YYNGEE come from the germline V gene. Trimming cost V 3 bases and J 6 bases, with 16 bases left between them. The CDR3 is 15 residues long. The CDR3 spells CASSESGTRVQPQHF. CDR3 bases: TGTGCCAGCAGCGAGTCCGGGACGCGTGTTCAGCCCCAGCATTTT.

This rearrangement joins TRBV5-5 to TRBJ2-6, with D perhaps assigned TRBD1 or TRBD2 (6 bases each). The CDR3 sequence is 17 residues long. Trimming shortened V by 0 bases and J by 1 base, and 11 bases separated the two germline ends. The germline CDR1 and CDR2 sequences are SGHKS and YYEKEE (reference sequence). DNA of the CDR3: TGTGCCAGCAGCTTGGGCCCGGGGGCTTCTGGGGCCAACGTCCTGACTTTC. It codes for CASSLGPGASGANVLTF.

V gene TRBV11-2 combines with J gene TRBJ2-7, with D perhaps assigned TRBD1 or TRBD2 (5 bases each). This CDR3 has 15 amino acids. Between the trimmed V and J ends, which lost 2 bases and 0 bases, there was a span of 11 bases. Looked up from germline, CDR1 is SGHAT and CDR2 is FQNNGV. CDR3 sequence reads: CASSLYPGSSYEQYF. DNA for the CDR3: TGTGCCAGCAGCTTATATCCAGGGAGCTCCTACGAGCAGTACTTC.

The chain couples TRBV2 to TRBJ2-7, with 10 bases fitting TRBD1. The CDR3 has 14 amino acids. V trimming: 7 bases; J trimming: 7 bases; junction bases outside the gene matches: 10. Germline CDR1 SNHLY, CDR2 FYNNEI. The CDR3 DNA is TGTGCCAGCATAACGGAGACAGGGGGCAGTGAGCAGTACTTC. This translates into CASITETGGSEQYF.